This T cell receptor (beta chain) comes out of a study of shared clonotypes between healthy human individuals. Deep-level settings were used for running the assay. For every subset, genomic DNA was evenly distributed across several immunoSEQ plates. TCRdb keeps only in-frame clones here, not all; method: immunoSEQ multiplex PCR. This sample has roughly 550,000 clones, with just under 97% found just once. Germline V gene data show CDR1 as SEHNR and CDR2 as FQNEAQ (reference sequence). J gave up 4 bases and V 4 bases, and 7 bases lay outside the gene matches. CDR3 size: 16 residues. Notes on the study in general: Clonotype sharing among donors was thought likely to change with sequencing depth. Estimated clonotype richness was generally higher in naive than memory subsets.

As for this clone: Its antigen remains unidentified.

Positive CCR7 selection of CD45RO-negative cells yielded the naive CD8 cells, and terminally differentiated effector memory CD45RA+ cells were excluded. Sequencing was done on a sample of naive CD8+ T cells sorted from blood. The gene calls are TRBV7-9 and TRBJ2-1, with TRBD2 matching over 10 bases. The receptor's source is a woman in her 30s in good health. The DNA of the CDR3 is TGTGCCAGCAGCTCAACTCTAGCGGGAGAGTACAATGAGCAGTTCTTC. Its protein is CASSSTLAGEYNEQFF.